What follows are 20 T cell receptor beta chains derived from one specimen sequenced in a study of CD8+ T cells in alopecia areata. Sequencing templates came from extracted RNA that was reverse transcribed into cDNA. Only in-frame clones appear in the TCRdb table, and some are missing; sequencing was by immunoSEQ multiplex PCR. Sampling found 200,000 to 300,000 clones, none seen once. Cells pooled from cutaneous lymph nodes were sorted on CD4, CD8alpha, NKG2D, NKG2ACE and other markers. Sequenced: CD4+ T cells sorted from a lymph node. Receptor source: a C3H/HeJ mouse with alopecia areata. The strain is characterized by the MHC haplotype H2-k.

As concerns this clone: The gene names here belong to mouse. The read is 4 residues too short to cover the CDR3 end, so that end is filled in from the germline J gene. V gene TRBV13-1 combines with J gene TRBJ1-2, with unresolved D. V lost 1 base, J lost 4 bases, and 8 bases lay in between. The CDR3 runs to 13 residues. Germline assignment: CDR1 NSHNY and CDR2 SYGAGN. The sequenced part of the CDR3 DNA is TGTGCCAGCAGTGATTCAGTAGCCTCC. It translates to CASSDSVAS. The full CDR3 protein is CASSDSVASDYTF.

A word on this clone: Genes and germline come from the mouse. The CDR3 end is not reached by the read, which stops 4 residues before it; the germline J gene fills it in. The V and J genes are TRBV13-1 and TRBJ2-7; 7 bases fit TRBD2. The germline gives CDR1 NSHNY, CDR2 SYGAGN. Trimming took 0 bases from V and 0 from J; bases not matched to a gene: 3. This CDR3 has 15 amino acids. This CDR3 reads CASSDALGFSYEQYF. The covered CDR3 bases are TGTGCCAGCAGTGATGCACTGGGGTTCTCCTAT.

This clone was counted a few times. Mouse names are used for the genes. With the read ending 4 residues before the CDR3 end, the germline J gene is used to fill in that end. The rearrangement joins TRBV31 to TRBJ1-2; D gene unclear. CDR3 length: 12 residues. Trimming cost V 4 bases and J 3 bases, with 9 bases left between them. CDR1 GKSSPN and CDR2 SITVG come from the germline V gene. The CDR3 reads CAWTEGDSDYTF. The sequenced part of the CDR3 DNA is TGTGCCTGGACCGAGGGTGACTCC.

A few counts support this clone. Gene names follow the mouse nomenclature. The CDR3 end lies 4 residues beyond the end of the read and is filled in from the germline J gene. The chain joins TRBV12-1 to TRBJ1-2, with TRBD1 as a possible D gene (6 bases). This CDR3 spans 15 amino acids. Between the trimmed V and J ends, which lost 0 bases and 3 bases, there was a span of 13 bases. The germline V gene has CDR1 SGHSN and CDR2 HYEKVE. The sequenced CDR3 bases are TGTGCCAGCTCTCTCCCACCAGGGGCTCACTCC. Amino acids: CASSLPPGAHS. The entire CDR3 is CASSLPPGAHSDYTF.

To note about this clone: Gene and germline names: mouse. The observed sequence ends 4 residues before the CDR3 terminus, with the missing tail filled in from the germline J gene. This sequence joins TRBV13-2 and TRBJ2-1; 14 nucleotides line up with TRBD2. In germline, CDR1 is NNHNN, CDR2 SYGAGS (reference sequence). The length of the CDR3 is 15 residues. The CDR3 here is CASGDTGLGGPEQFF. The sequenced part of the CDR3 DNA is TGTGCCAGCGGTGATACGGGACTGGGGGGGCCT.

This clone was counted between two and nine times. The genes and germline here are from mouse. The DNA ends 4 residues before the CDR3 does, and the rest of the CDR3 is filled in from the germline J gene. The V and J genes are TRBV1 and TRBJ2-1, with TRBD2 identical over 9 bases. In germline, CDR1 is NSQYPW, CDR2 LRSPGD (reference sequence). This CDR3 region has 16 residues. V was clipped by 3 bases and J by 1 base; unmatched bases: 4. The CDR3 DNA, read in part, is TGCACCTGCAGTGCTCCCTGGGGGGGGAACTATGCT. This translates into CTCSAPWGGNYA. The complete CDR3 reads CTCSAPWGGNYAEQFF.

A word on this clone: Any gene name here is a mouse gene name. The sequence runs out 4 residues before the end of the CDR3; the remainder is reconstructed from the germline J gene. The J gene is TRBJ2-2, the V gene TRBV1, with D perhaps matching TRBD2 (7 bases). This CDR3 spans 16 amino acids. V lost 0 bases, J lost 2 bases, and 10 bases lay in between. From germline, CDR1 is NSQYPW and CDR2 LRSPGD (reference sequence). The CDR3 sequence is CTCSAEGGVNTGQLYF. The part of the CDR3 DNA that was read is TGCACCTGCAGTGCAGAGGGGGGCGTGAACACCGGG.

With regard to this clone: Gene names refer to mouse genes. The read gets to within 4 residues of the CDR3 end, and the germline J gene fills in the rest. V is TRBV13-1 and J is TRBJ1-1; tentative D call: TRBD1 (6 bases). Germline-derived CDR1 and CDR2 are NSHNY and SYGAGN. CDR3 length equals 14 residues. The V end was cut by 4 bases, the J end by 1 base, with 11 bases between. The CDR3 loop reads CASSKDRLNTEVFF. The CDR3 bases that were read are TGTGCCAGCAGTAAGGACAGACTAAACACA.

Points on this clone: Gene and germline names: mouse. The read halts 4 residues ahead of the CDR3 end, with the missing end drawn from the germline J gene. The chain recombines TRBV13-2 with TRBJ2-1; D possibly corresponds to TRBD1 (6 bases). Trimming removed 2 bases from V and 4 bases from J, with 10 bases in between. In germline, CDR1 is NNHNN, CDR2 SYGAGS (reference sequence). The CDR3 totals 14 residues. CDR3 protein: CASGEPQGYAEQFF. CDR3 DNA (partial): TGTGCCAGCGGTGAGCCCCAGGGGTATGCT.

In regard to this clone: Gene names and germline refer to mouse. The CDR3 end lies 4 residues beyond the end of the read and is filled in from the germline J gene. Distinct nucleotide sequences in the sample also encode this CDR3. The chain joins TRBV19 to TRBJ2-5, with TRBD1 matching over 7 bases. The CDR3 is 13 residues long. Germline loops: CDR1 FNHDT, CDR2 SITEND (reference sequence). CDR3 amino acids: CASSITGEDTQYF. CDR3 bases read: TGTGCCAGCAGTATCACAGGGGAGGAC. Combining the CDR3 with reference TRBV19 and TRBJ2-5 gives the whole variable domain GGIITQTPKFLIGQEGQKLTLKCQQNFNHDTMYWYRQDSGKGLRLIYYSITENDLQKGDLSEGYDASREKKSSFSLTVTSAQKNEMAVFLCASSITGEDTQYFGPGTRLLVL.

There are a few counts of this clone. Here the gene names and germline are mouse. The read halts 4 residues ahead of the CDR3 end, with the missing end drawn from the germline J gene. This chain uses TRBV19 with TRBJ2-5, with TRBD1 matching over 8 bases. After removal of 5 bases from V and 3 bases from J, the junction contained 8 bases not matched to a gene. The germline gives CDR1 FNHDT, CDR2 SITEND (reference sequence). CDR3 length equals 15 residues. The sequenced CDR3 bases are TGTGCCAGCAGCCTCGGCAGGGGGCGACAAGAC. Its translation is CASSLGRGRQD. The complete CDR3 protein is CASSLGRGRQDTQYF.

This clone was seen a few times. A much larger clone differs by one base, so this may be a read error. The gene names here belong to mouse. The CDR3 end lies 4 residues beyond the end of the read and is filled in from the germline J gene. Other DNA sequences from this sample encode an identical CDR3 as well. The chain has TRBV13-1 and TRBJ2-3; perhaps TRBD1 as D (6 bases). The germline V and J ends were trimmed by 4 bases and 0 bases, with 9 bases remaining between them. The CDR3 length is 14 residues. Per the germline V gene, CDR1 is NSHNY and CDR2 is SYGAGN. Partial CDR3 DNA: TGTGCCAGCAGTCGGACAGCTAGTGCAGAA. Translated, it gives CASSRTASAE. The whole CDR3 reads CASSRTASAETLYF.

For this clone: Gene names follow the mouse nomenclature. With the read ending 4 residues before the CDR3 end, the germline J gene is used to fill in that end. The chain has TRBV13-2 and TRBJ2-2; D call uncertain. Germline V gene data show CDR1 as NNHNN and CDR2 as SYGAGS (reference sequence). This CDR3 has 13 residues. The CDR3 DNA, read in part, is TGTGCCAGCGGTGATGCGGCCAGGGGG. Amino acids: CASGDAARG. From start to end, the CDR3 is CASGDAARGQLYF.

Comment on this clone: Here the gene names and germline are mouse. Read sequence stops 4 residues before the CDR3 end, and the germline J gene provides the missing end. The chain carries TRBV13-1 and TRBJ2-4; 10 bases agree with TRBD2. The CDR3 totals 16 residues. Looked up from germline, CDR1 is NSHNY and CDR2 is SYGAGN. The trim removed 3 bases at V and 0 bases at J, leaving 4 bases unmatched. Here the CDR3 reads CASSATGGTSQNTLYF. The covered CDR3 bases are TGTGCCAGCAGTGCGACTGGGGGGACTAGTCAAAAC.

Only a few counts were recorded for this clone. The gene names here belong to mouse. The read stops 3 residues short of the end of the CDR3; the missing end is completed from the germline J gene. This chain joins TRBV31 and TRBJ1-6; D might be TRBD1 (5 bases). TRBJ1-6 is an ORF for which the function is uncertain. The CDR3 has 16 amino acids. Germline loops: CDR1 GKSSPN, CDR2 SITVG. V dropped 0 bases and J dropped 1 base, with 10 bases sitting between them. The CDR3 DNA, read in part, is TGTGCCTGGAGTCTAGCGCAGGGATCCTATAATTCGCCC. Protein sequence: CAWSLAQGSYNSP. The complete CDR3 sequence is CAWSLAQGSYNSPLYF.

Concerning this clone itself: Gene names refer to mouse genes. The missing CDR3 end, 4 residues past where the read stops, is filled in from the germline J gene. The rearrangement links TRBV13-1 to TRBJ2-1, with 8 bases that match TRBD1. The CDR3 is 14 amino acids. Germline trimming cut 2 bases from V and 5 bases from J; bases unmatched to any gene: 3. Germline values: CDR1 NSHNY, CDR2 SYGAGN. CDR3 DNA (partial): TGTGCCAGCAGTGAGGTGGGACAGGATGCT. Its translation: CASSEVGQDA. The whole CDR3 reads CASSEVGQDAEQFF.

Worth noting for this clone: The gene symbols are mouse symbols. The CDR3 end falls 4 residues outside the read, so it is completed with the germline J gene. V gene TRBV17 combines with J gene TRBJ2-4; possibly TRBD2 for D (7 bases). The CDR3 contains 14 residues. Germline values: CDR1 MNHDT, CDR2 YYDKIL. The CDR3 bases that were read are TGTGCTAGCAGTAGACGGGGGGCGCGAAAC. It translates to CASSRRGARN. The complete CDR3 sequence is CASSRRGARNTLYF.

This clone was counted only a few times. The genes and germline here are from mouse. The DNA ends 4 residues before the CDR3 does, and the rest of the CDR3 is filled in from the germline J gene. The chain links TRBV13-1 to TRBJ1-2; tentatively, D is TRBD1 (5 bases). Germline loops: CDR1 NSHNY, CDR2 SYGAGN. There are 14 residues in the CDR3. CDR3 in amino acids: CASSDGGLGGDYTF. The CDR3 DNA, read in part, is TGTGCCAGCAGTGATGGGGGACTGGGGGGC.

Comment on this clone: Gene names are mouse gene names. Read coverage stops 4 residues before the CDR3 terminus; the germline J gene supplies the remainder. The chain combines TRBV5 with TRBJ2-1, with TRBD2 identical over 7 bases. CDR3 size: 17 residues. The V gene end was trimmed by 0 bases and the J gene end by 0 bases; junction bases not matched to a gene: 5. Germline CDR1 and CDR2: LGHNA and YNLKQL (reference sequence). Incomplete CDR3 DNA: TGTGCCAGCAGCCAAGATGGGGCTGGGGGTAACTATGCT. It translates to CASSQDGAGGNYA. The whole CDR3 is CASSQDGAGGNYAEQFF.

This clone occurred a few times. The listed genes are named as in mouse. The read ends 4 residues shy of where the CDR3 ends; the end is completed using the germline J gene. The chain carries TRBV19 and TRBJ2-3; 9 bases line up with TRBD1. Germline CDR1 FNHDT, CDR2 SITEND (reference sequence). This CDR3 contains 16 residues. V shed 0 bases and J 1 base; nucleotides not matched to a gene: 3. The CDR3 here is CASSIGRTGGAETLYF. The CDR3 bases that were read are TGTGCCAGCAGTATAGGTCGGACAGGGGGTGCAGAA.